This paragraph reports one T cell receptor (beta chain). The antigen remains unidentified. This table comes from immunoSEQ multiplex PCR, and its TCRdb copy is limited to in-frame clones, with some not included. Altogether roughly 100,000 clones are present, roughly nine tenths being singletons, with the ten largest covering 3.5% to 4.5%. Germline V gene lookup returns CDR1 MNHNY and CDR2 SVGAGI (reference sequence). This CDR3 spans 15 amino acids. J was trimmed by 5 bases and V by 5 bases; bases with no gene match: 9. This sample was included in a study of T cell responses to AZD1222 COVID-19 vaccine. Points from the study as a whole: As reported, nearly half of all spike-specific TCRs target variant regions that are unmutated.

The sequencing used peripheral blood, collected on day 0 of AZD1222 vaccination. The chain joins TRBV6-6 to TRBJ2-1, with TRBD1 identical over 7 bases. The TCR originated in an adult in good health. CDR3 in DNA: TGTGCCAGCAGTGACCGGACAGGAAAACACAATGAGCAGTTCTTC. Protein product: CASSDRTGKHNEQFF.